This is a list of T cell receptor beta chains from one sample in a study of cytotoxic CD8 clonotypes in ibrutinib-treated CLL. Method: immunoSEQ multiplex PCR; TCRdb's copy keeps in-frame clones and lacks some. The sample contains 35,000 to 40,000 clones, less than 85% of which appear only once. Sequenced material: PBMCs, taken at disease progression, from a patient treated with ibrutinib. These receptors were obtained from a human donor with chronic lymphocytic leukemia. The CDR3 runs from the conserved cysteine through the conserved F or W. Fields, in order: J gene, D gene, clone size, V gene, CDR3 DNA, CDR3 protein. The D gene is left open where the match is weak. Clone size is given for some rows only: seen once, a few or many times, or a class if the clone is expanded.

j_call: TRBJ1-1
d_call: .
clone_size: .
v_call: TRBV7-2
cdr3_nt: TGTGCCAGCAGCTTAGAAGACGGTGAAGCTTTCTTT
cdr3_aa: CASSLEDGEAFF

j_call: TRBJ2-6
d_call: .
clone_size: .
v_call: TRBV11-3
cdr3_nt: TGTGCCAGCAGCTTAGATAAGGGCCCCTCTGGGGCCAACGTCCTGACTTTC
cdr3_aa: CASSLDKGPSGANVLTF

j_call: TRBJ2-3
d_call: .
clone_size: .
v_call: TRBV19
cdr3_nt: TGTGCCAGTAGGGCAGGGTTTGGGCCAGATACGCAGTATTTT
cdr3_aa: CASRAGFGPDTQYF

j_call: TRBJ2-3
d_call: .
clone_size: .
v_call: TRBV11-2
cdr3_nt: TGTGCCAGCAGCCTCCTGAGGGGGGCGGTGAGCGCAGATACGCAGTATTTT
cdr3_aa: CASSLLRGAVSADTQYF

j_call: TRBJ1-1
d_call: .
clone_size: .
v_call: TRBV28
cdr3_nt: TGTGCCAGCAGTTTATGGGGGGCGACTGAAGCTTTCTTT
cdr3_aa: CASSLWGATEAFF

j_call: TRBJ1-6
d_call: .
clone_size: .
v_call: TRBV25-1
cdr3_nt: TGTGCCAGCAGTGAATATGTATCGAATTCACCCCTCCACTTT
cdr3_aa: CASSEYVSNSPLHF

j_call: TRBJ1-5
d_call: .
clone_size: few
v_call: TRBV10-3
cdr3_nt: TGTGCCATCAGTGATAGTGGTAGGGGAGTTCAGCCCCAGCATTTT
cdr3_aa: CAISDSGRGVQPQHF

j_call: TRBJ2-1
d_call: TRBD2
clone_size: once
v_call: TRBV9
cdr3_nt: TGTGCCAGCAGCCTTGGGACTAGCTCCCACAATGAGCAGTTCTTC
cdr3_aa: CASSLGTSSHNEQFF

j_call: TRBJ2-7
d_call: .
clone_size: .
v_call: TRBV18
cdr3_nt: TGTGCCAGCTCACCCTCCCTGGAGGGGTCTGAGCAGTACTTC
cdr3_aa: CASSPSLEGSEQYF

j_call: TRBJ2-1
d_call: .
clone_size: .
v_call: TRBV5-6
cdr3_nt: TGTGCCAGCAGCCTTGAGAATGAGCAGTTCTTC
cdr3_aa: CASSLENEQFF

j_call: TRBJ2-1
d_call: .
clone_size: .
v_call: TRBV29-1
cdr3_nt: TGCAGCGTTGAGTGGCAGGGGCGAATTGTTAGGGGGAGGGTCTCCTACAATGAGCAGTTCTTC
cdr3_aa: CSVEWQGRIVRGRVSYNEQFF

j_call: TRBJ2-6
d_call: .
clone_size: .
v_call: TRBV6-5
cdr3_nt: TGTGCCAGCAGTTCTAGAAGCTCTGGGGCCAACGTCCTGACTTTC
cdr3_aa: CASSSRSSGANVLTF

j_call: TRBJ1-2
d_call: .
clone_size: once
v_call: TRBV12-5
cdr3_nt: TGTGCTAGTGCCCCGGACAGCCCGAGCTATGGCTACACCTTC
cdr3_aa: CASAPDSPSYGYTF

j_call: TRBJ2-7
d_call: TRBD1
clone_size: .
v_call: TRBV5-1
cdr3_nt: TGCGCCAGCAGCCTGGGTCGAAGGACAGGGGTCAACGAGCAGTACTTC
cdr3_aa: CASSLGRRTGVNEQYF

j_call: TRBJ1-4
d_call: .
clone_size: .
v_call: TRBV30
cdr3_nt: TGTGCCTGTAATAGGGGATCAACTAATGAAAAACTGTTTTTT
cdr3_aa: CACNRGSTNEKLFF

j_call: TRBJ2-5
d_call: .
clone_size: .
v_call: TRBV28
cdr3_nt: TGTGCCAGCACTGGTGTGGGGGAGACCCAGTACTTC
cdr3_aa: CASTGVGETQYF